A selection of T cell receptor beta chains follows, all from one sample in a study of T cells in Graves' hyperthyroidism and ophthalmopathy. TCRdb reanalysed the multiplex PCR reads using MiXCR and keeps one entry per CDR3 protein. Of roughly 300,000 distinct CDR3 sequences in the sample, approximately 13% were seen once. The specimen was blood. The receptors come from a young woman with Graves' hyperthyroidism. The CDR3 runs from the conserved cysteine through the conserved F or W. Each record gives: J gene, CDR3 length, clone size, V gene, CDR3 protein. Not all rows give a size; the values are once, few, many and, for expanded clones, a class.

>TRBJ2-2|14|.|TRBV10-3
CAIGREGHTGELFF
>TRBJ2-7|16|once|TRBV28
CASSLTLGQGTYEQYF
>TRBJ2-7|13|.|TRBV20-1
CSAETLWGIEQYF
>TRBJ2-1|12|many|TRBV20-1
CSARKSPAEQFF
>TRBJ2-7|14|many|TRBV28
CASSLGGSFSEQYF
>TRBJ2-3|16|many|TRBV20-1
CSARDRSGSSTDTQYF
>TRBJ1-1|15|many|TRBV28
CASSDLAGPDTEAFF
>TRBJ2-7|15|many|TRBV7-2
CASSSTGGAVREQYF
>TRBJ2-5|17|many|TRBV5-6
CASSWRLAGVGRETQYF
>TRBJ1-5|16|.|TRBV12-3/TRBV12-4
CASSSQGVGSNQPQHF
>TRBJ2-3|16|.|TRBV4-3
CASSQDLAGAADTQYF
>TRBJ2-1|11|few|TRBV24-1
CATGNGREQFF
>TRBJ2-1|13|many|TRBV27
CASSLEGGNEQFF
>TRBJ2-1|13|.|TRBV10-2
CASDPDGGGEQFF
>TRBJ2-7|14|.|TRBV5-1
CASSLGTRDYEQYF
>TRBJ2-5|15|.|TRBV7-2
CASSHYDRYQETQYF
>TRBJ2-7|12|.|TRBV11-2
CAGSSGSSEQYF
>TRBJ2-3|16|many|TRBV30
CACERDQQRVADTQYF
>TRBJ2-2|15|.|TRBV27
CASSIAAGGIGELFF
>TRBJ2-3|16|.|TRBV10-3
CAISEADRATTDTQYF
>TRBJ2-3|16|.|TRBV6-4
CASSDRLAGGPDTQYF
>TRBJ2-1|15|.|TRBV20-1
CSADNSGRVGNEQFF
>TRBJ2-3|15|many|TRBV29-1
CSVGGLAGGTDTQYF
>TRBJ2-7|15|many|TRBV3-1
CASSQGRSTTNEQYF
>TRBJ2-1|12|.|TRBV12-3/TRBV12-4
CASSPLAHEQFF
>TRBJ2-1|15|many|TRBV20-1
CSARVSAGGAAEQFF
>TRBJ2-2|13|many|TRBV28
CASSQEQQGELFF
>TRBJ1-1|16|.|TRBV2
CASSERGPDMNTEAFF
>TRBJ2-1|16|few|TRBV7-9
CASSHTGVGLNNEQFF
>TRBJ1-2|15|many|TRBV28
CASSSPTGGGYGYTF
>TRBJ2-5|10|few|TRBV29-1
CSTDEETQYF
>TRBJ1-1|17|many|TRBV2
CASSETGGFLMNTEAFF
>TRBJ2-7|13|.|TRBV25-1
CASSALGTYEQYF
>TRBJ1-3|16|few|TRBV28
CASSLRVGSSGNTIYF
>TRBJ1-1|14|many|TRBV7-8
CASSSRGGHTEAFF
>TRBJ2-1|15|many|TRBV20-1
CSAARDSSQVPEQFF
>TRBJ1-2|11|many|TRBV20-1
CSVPGSYGYTF
>TRBJ2-1|15|many|TRBV6-1
CASSVTGDPYNEQFF
>TRBJ2-1|15|.|TRBV6-5
CASSYEAKWGNERFF
>TRBJ2-2|16|many|TRBV28
CASSLDPGGLIGELFF
>TRBJ2-1|13|few|TRBV28
CASSSALSNEQFF
>TRBJ2-3|16|many|TRBV5-1
CASSLDSSRTEDTQYF
>TRBJ2-1|14|many|TRBV7-7
CASSLAGRNNEQFF
>TRBJ2-6|14|.|TRBV27
CASKLDSGANVLTF
>TRBJ2-1|16|many|TRBV28
CASTRLLAGGPIEQFF
>TRBJ1-2|13|.|TRBV6-2/TRBV6-3
CASRTGISSGYTF
>TRBJ1-2|13|many|TRBV2
CASVSTPNYGYTF
>TRBJ2-5|15|few|TRBV5-1
CASSYPTGSDQTQYF
>TRBJ2-3|15|.|TRBV6-6
CASSYSGFRPDTQYF
>TRBJ2-7|14|many|TRBV6-5
CASSYSTRIDEQYF
>TRBJ2-3|17|many|TRBV6-1
CASSETAGQGYTDTQYF
>TRBJ2-1|15|many|TRBV20-1
CSARETGLSYNEQFF
>TRBJ2-7|16|few|TRBV20-1
CSARSVTSGRPGEQYF
>TRBJ2-5|16|.|TRBV28
CASNSLPGTELETQYF
>TRBJ2-1|14|.|TRBV7-8
CASSPRDWYNEQFF
>TRBJ2-1|16|few|TRBV7-9
CASSLERREVRNEQFF
>TRBJ2-5|15|many|TRBV6-2/TRBV6-3
CASSSLGSGQETQYF
>TRBJ2-7|14|.|TRBV18
CASSPASEGLEQYF
>TRBJ2-5|14|many|TRBV2
CASSGRSFPETQYF
>TRBJ2-7|13|few|TRBV3-1
CASSPGAPYEQYF